The rows below give T cell receptor beta chains drawn from one sample of a study of T cell repertoires in cytomegalovirus infection. In TCRdb, the reads were re-called with MiXCR into one record per CDR3 protein. The sample shows some 700,000 distinct CDR3 sequences, 33% of them seen only once. These receptors' antigens are unknown. The sample here was cultured PBMCs, taken from culture after CMV antigen stimulation. These receptors were collected from a human donor in good health (CMV status not recorded). Some clones in this sample may be carry-over from other donors' samples. CDR3s leave out the opening cysteine and the closing phenylalanine or tryptophan. The order of the fields is J gene, clone size, V gene, CDR3 protein. Size is omitted from some rows. Given values are once, few, many or a class for expanded clones.

J gene: TRBJ2-3; clone size: NA; V gene: TRBV11-2; CDR3 protein: ASSSGDGLQY
J gene: TRBJ2-1; clone size: NA; V gene: TRBV12-3/TRBV12-4; CDR3 protein: ASSWDNFNEQF
J gene: TRBJ2-5; clone size: many; V gene: TRBV7-2; CDR3 protein: ASSPSGAGETQY
J gene: TRBJ2-3; clone size: few; V gene: TRBV20-1; CDR3 protein: SAPTSGGAGDTQY
J gene: TRBJ2-1; clone size: few; V gene: TRBV7-9; CDR3 protein: ASSLFVTRGNEQF
J gene: TRBJ1-1; clone size: many; V gene: TRBV7-2; CDR3 protein: ASRTFDATEAF
J gene: TRBJ2-5; clone size: NA; V gene: TRBV7-9; CDR3 protein: ASSPRLQLAGSETQY
J gene: TRBJ2-2; clone size: few; V gene: TRBV6-2/TRBV6-3; CDR3 protein: ASSLLAQTGTGELF
J gene: TRBJ2-7; clone size: few; V gene: TRBV12-3/TRBV12-4; CDR3 protein: ASSRGQVSYEQY
J gene: TRBJ2-5; clone size: NA; V gene: TRBV12-3/TRBV12-4; CDR3 protein: ASSLRMYQETQY
J gene: TRBJ1-2; clone size: NA; V gene: TRBV7-9; CDR3 protein: ASSLVTYYGYT
J gene: TRBJ2-3; clone size: few; V gene: TRBV4-1; CDR3 protein: ASSQDKGALYIDTQY
J gene: TRBJ1-5; clone size: few; V gene: TRBV19; CDR3 protein: ASSIKLYSNQPQH
J gene: TRBJ1-6; clone size: few; V gene: TRBV27; CDR3 protein: ASSLGRLRSPLH
J gene: TRBJ2-7; clone size: NA; V gene: TRBV7-9; CDR3 protein: ASSPLSGTGLSYEQY
J gene: TRBJ1-5; clone size: NA; V gene: TRBV5-1; CDR3 protein: ASSPLPGSNQPQH
J gene: TRBJ1-2; clone size: few; V gene: TRBV4-1; CDR3 protein: ASSQPGQGGNGYT
J gene: TRBJ2-3; clone size: few; V gene: TRBV7-8; CDR3 protein: ASSPGHSSTDTQY
J gene: TRBJ2-1; clone size: NA; V gene: TRBV7-2; CDR3 protein: ASNSQGTGVSEQF
J gene: TRBJ2-1; clone size: NA; V gene: TRBV7-2; CDR3 protein: ASSHRTRRLGINEQF
J gene: TRBJ2-7; clone size: NA; V gene: TRBV7-8; CDR3 protein: ASSLGLDLYEQY
J gene: TRBJ2-5; clone size: NA; V gene: TRBV4-1; CDR3 protein: ASSQTSGTMETQY
J gene: TRBJ2-2; clone size: NA; V gene: TRBV19; CDR3 protein: ASGQVANTGELF
J gene: TRBJ1-1; clone size: few; V gene: TRBV7-9; CDR3 protein: ASSSGVFEAF
J gene: TRBJ2-5; clone size: NA; V gene: TRBV20-1; CDR3 protein: SARDGSEDQETQY
J gene: TRBJ1-6; clone size: NA; V gene: TRBV2; CDR3 protein: ASSSYRDRGSSPLH
J gene: TRBJ2-3; clone size: NA; V gene: TRBV4-3; CDR3 protein: ASSQDLGDYTDTQY
J gene: TRBJ2-3; clone size: NA; V gene: TRBV7-2; CDR3 protein: ASSFGGNADTQY
J gene: TRBJ2-4; clone size: few; V gene: TRBV20-1; CDR3 protein: SARDPRTSVDIQY
J gene: TRBJ2-1; clone size: NA; V gene: TRBV7-6; CDR3 protein: ASSLALTEQF
J gene: TRBJ1-1; clone size: NA; V gene: TRBV12-3/TRBV12-4; CDR3 protein: ASRTEWGGNTEAF
J gene: TRBJ1-4; clone size: NA; V gene: TRBV11-1; CDR3 protein: AGSPESIEATNEKLF
J gene: TRBJ1-1; clone size: few; V gene: TRBV6-1; CDR3 protein: ASSGHTGLTEAF
J gene: TRBJ2-7; clone size: many; V gene: TRBV7-2; CDR3 protein: ASSLAQGNPYEQY
J gene: TRBJ2-3; clone size: NA; V gene: TRBV28; CDR3 protein: ASSLVRGSGTDTQY
J gene: TRBJ2-7; clone size: NA; V gene: TRBV12-3/TRBV12-4; CDR3 protein: ASSLGHLGTGTTDEQY
J gene: TRBJ2-5; clone size: NA; V gene: TRBV18; CDR3 protein: ASSLGERVKTQY
J gene: TRBJ2-3; clone size: once; V gene: TRBV5-4; CDR3 protein: AIDDRVRADTQY
J gene: TRBJ2-5; clone size: many; V gene: TRBV7-2; CDR3 protein: ASSLDFEERETQY
J gene: TRBJ1-2; clone size: NA; V gene: TRBV5-4; CDR3 protein: ASSFIGTGKLRGYT
J gene: TRBJ2-7; clone size: few; V gene: TRBV2; CDR3 protein: ASTGGLVYEQY
J gene: TRBJ2-4; clone size: many; V gene: TRBV7-2; CDR3 protein: ASSLTSRGLAKNIQY
J gene: TRBJ2-3; clone size: NA; V gene: TRBV2; CDR3 protein: ASRAQGGTDTQY
J gene: TRBJ2-7; clone size: NA; V gene: TRBV12-3/TRBV12-4; CDR3 protein: ASSGTSPYEQY
J gene: TRBJ2-5; clone size: few; V gene: TRBV4-3; CDR3 protein: ASSQDPLLNSQETQY
J gene: TRBJ2-1; clone size: few; V gene: TRBV11-2; CDR3 protein: ASSFRPRFNEQF
J gene: TRBJ1-2; clone size: NA; V gene: TRBV18; CDR3 protein: ASSPPDGGYT
J gene: TRBJ2-7; clone size: NA; V gene: TRBV19; CDR3 protein: ASSLFGTRAYEQY
J gene: TRBJ2-5; clone size: few; V gene: TRBV2; CDR3 protein: ASNSRGVKETQY
J gene: TRBJ2-1; clone size: NA; V gene: TRBV5-4; CDR3 protein: ASSPQAPLYNEQF
J gene: TRBJ2-2; clone size: few; V gene: TRBV28; CDR3 protein: ASRSDRGGTGELF
J gene: TRBJ2-3; clone size: NA; V gene: TRBV6-6; CDR3 protein: ASSYSRGEADTQY
J gene: TRBJ2-1; clone size: NA; V gene: TRBV7-2; CDR3 protein: ASSFQSSSYNEQF
J gene: TRBJ1-2; clone size: NA; V gene: TRBV12-3/TRBV12-4; CDR3 protein: ASSLGQAGGYT
J gene: TRBJ2-2; clone size: NA; V gene: TRBV6-2/TRBV6-3; CDR3 protein: ASRAGPGELF
J gene: TRBJ2-7; clone size: few; V gene: TRBV11-2; CDR3 protein: ASSRTLRGNNEQY
J gene: TRBJ2-1; clone size: NA; V gene: TRBV2; CDR3 protein: ASSEVGGTYEQF